This entry lists 19 T cell receptor beta chains sequenced from one sample in a study of blood T cells in healthy people across ages. The second PCR ran about 6 to 12 cycles with a sample-barcoded 5' primer and J-beta primers. TCRdb reprocessed the 5' RACE reads with MiXCR, giving one entry per CDR3 protein. The table has 890,000 or so distinct CDR3 sequences, 60% to 80% seen once. Sequencing was done on a sample of blood. Every receptor here comes from a man aged 25 to 45 in good health.

The chain recombines TRBV6-2 or TRBV6-3 with TRBJ2-1, with D possibly TRBD1 on 5 matching bases. V was clipped by 2 bases and J by 7 bases, with 12 bases between them. The CDR3 covers 14 residues. Germline V lookup: CDR1 MNHEY, CDR2 SVGEGT. The CDR3, as DNA: TGTGCCAGCAGTTACGAAAGGGGTTGGAATGAGCAGTTCTTC. Its protein is CASSYERGWNEQFF.

The chain couples TRBV3-1 to TRBJ2-7; unclear D gene. The J call may be wrong; the DNA end is better matched by TRBJ2-5. The CDR3 runs 16 residues. The germline gives CDR1 LGHDT, CDR2 YNNKEL (reference sequence). CDR3 in DNA: TGTGCCAGCAGCCGAGGAGAGTTAAAGGGTAAAGAGACCCAGTACTTC. This sequence encodes CASSRGELKGKETQYF.

The V gene is TRBV7-2, the J gene TRBJ2-1, with D maybe TRBD2 (6 bases). Germline V gene data show CDR1 as SGHTA and CDR2 as FQGNSA. Trimming shortened V by 1 base and J by 0 bases, and 7 bases separated the two germline ends. This CDR3 spans 15 amino acids. CDR3 nucleotide sequence: TGTGCCAGCAGCTTAGAGACTAGCTCCTACAATGAGCAGTTCTTC. It specifies CASSLETSSYNEQFF.

The V call is TRBV5-1, the J call TRBJ2-4, with D possibly matching TRBD2 (5 bases). The CDR3 runs 14 residues. CDR1 is SGHRS, CDR2 YFSETQ, per germline. The germline V and J ends were trimmed by 0 bases and 13 bases, with 17 bases remaining between them. The CDR3 sequence: CASSLEATINEQYF. CDR3 coding DNA: TGCGCCAGCAGCTTGGAGGCGACTATCAATGAGCAGTACTTC.

The chain couples TRBV10-3 to TRBJ1-1; 7 nucleotides match TRBD1. CDR3 size: 16 residues. Germline V gene data show CDR1 as ENHRY and CDR2 as SYGVKD. The junction had 13 bases not matched to a gene; V was cut back by 2 bases and J by 7 bases. The CDR3 nucleotides read TGTGCCATCAGTGAGGGAGGGGGCGCCCCAAGGGATGAAGCTTTCTTT. It translates to CAISEGGGAPRDEAFF.

The genes are TRBV20-1 and TRBJ1-2; perhaps TRBD1 as D (6 bases). CDR3 length equals 10 residues. Germline V lookup: CDR1 DFQATT, CDR2 SNEGSKA (reference sequence). Trimming took off 3 bases at V and 10 bases at J, with 9 bases between the two ends. CDR3 nucleotides: TGCAGTGCTAGTACAGGGTTCTACACCTTC. It translates to CSASTGFYTF.

This clonotype came up a few times. The V call is TRBV4-3, the J call TRBJ2-4, with D perhaps assigned TRBD1 or TRBD2 (5 bases each). In germline, CDR1 is LGHNA, CDR2 YSLEER. This CDR3 region has 14 residues. Trimming took off 3 bases at V and 13 bases at J, with 19 bases between the two ends. CDR3 region: CASSHTIRGEEQYF. CDR3 bases: TGCGCCAGCAGCCATACGATCCGGGGCGAGGAGCAGTACTTC.

This clonotype appeared a few times. The chain uses TRBV9 and TRBJ2-3; D unresolved. The CDR3 runs 16 residues. Trimming removed 4 bases from V and 2 bases from J, with 17 bases in between. Germline CDR1 and CDR2: SGDLS and YYNGEE. CDR3 in DNA: TGTGCCAGCAGCCAAGTCGCAGACTTCCCCACAGATACGCAGTATTTT. Protein: CASSQVADFPTDTQYF.

This chain uses TRBV3-1 with TRBJ1-2; possibly TRBD1 for D (5 bases). The germline gives CDR1 LGHDT, CDR2 YNNKEL (reference sequence). Trimming shortened V by 0 bases and J by 3 bases, and 14 bases separated the two germline ends. The CDR3 sequence is 16 residues long. In DNA form, the CDR3 reads TGTGCCAGCAGCCAAGAGAGGCACAGGAGAGACTATGGCTACACCTTC. This codes for CASSQERHRRDYGYTF.

CDR3 amino acids: CSVLRGTNTGELFF. DNA of the CDR3: TGCAGCGTTCTCCGGGGCACCAACACCGGGGAGCTGTTTTTT. The chain joins TRBV29-1 to TRBJ2-2, with D perhaps matching TRBD1 or TRBD2 (5 bases each). The CDR3 spans 14 residues. The V end was cut by 5 bases, the J end by 2 bases, with 12 bases between. Looked up from germline, CDR1 is SQVTM and CDR2 is ANQGSEA.

The V call is TRBV29-1, the J call TRBJ2-5; 9 nucleotides line up with TRBD1. J lost 0 bases, V lost 1 base, and 6 bases had no gene match. CDR1 SQVTM and CDR2 ANQGSEA come from the germline V gene. The CDR3 runs to 16 residues. The CDR3 region has the DNA TGCAGCGTTGAAGGGACAGGGGCTTCGTACCAAGAGACCCAGTACTTC. Protein sequence: CSVEGTGASYQETQYF.

The chain is built from TRBV4-3 and TRBJ2-7; D call uncertain. This CDR3 has 13 residues. Looked up from germline, CDR1 is LGHNA and CDR2 is YSLEER. With 4 bases removed from V and 7 bases from J, the gap between germline ends came to 14 bases. CDR3 DNA sequence: TGCGCCAGCAGCCCCCAGGATCTAAAAGAGCAGTACTTC. It yields the protein CASSPQDLKEQYF.

This clonotype was recorded a few times. The rearrangement uses TRBV6-5 and TRBJ2-7; TRBD1 is a possible D gene (6 bases). The ends were cut back, 6 bases at V and 1 base at J, with 7 bases in the middle. Germline CDR1 reads MNHEY; CDR2 reads SVGAGI. The CDR3 covers 12 residues. The CDR3, as DNA: TGTGCCAGCAGGAGGGGGTCCTACGAGCAGTACTTC. Residues: CASRRGSYEQYF.

Of note for this clonotype: The germline gene is not matched at one end of the junction; a read error may be the cause. V and J are TRBV25-1 and TRBJ1-2; D not certain. Germline-derived CDR1 and CDR2 are MGHDK and SYGVNS. The length of the CDR3 is 14 residues. The chain's CDR3 is CASSDDPEVYGHTF. The CDR3 coding sequence is TGTGCCAGCAGTGATGACCCGGAGGTCTATGGCCACACCTTC.

This chain connects TRBV5-1 to TRBJ2-7; TRBD1 aligns across 7 bases. This CDR3 has 15 residues. Germline lookup yields CDR1 SGHRS and CDR2 YFSETQ. After removal of 5 bases from V and 7 bases from J, the junction contained 15 bases not matched to a gene. CDR3 sequence reads: CASSSGQETWREQYF. The CDR3 bases are TGCGCCAGCAGTTCAGGACAGGAAACCTGGAGGGAGCAGTACTTC.

The chain couples TRBV27 to TRBJ2-2; TRBD1 matches at 8 bases. Germline assignment: CDR1 MNHEY and CDR2 SMNVEV (reference sequence). Germline trimming cut 3 bases from V and 14 bases from J; bases unmatched to any gene: 5. CDR3 length equals 12 residues. The CDR3 loop reads CASSFGTGELFF. CDR3 DNA: TGTGCCAGCAGTTTTGGGACAGGTGAACTGTTTTTT.

The chain uses TRBV14 and TRBJ2-7, with 7 bases lining up with TRBD1. The V gene's germline CDR1 is SGHDN and CDR2 FVKESK. This CDR3 has 15 residues. Trimming at V came to 0 bases and at J to 7 bases, leaving 9 bases not matched to a gene. DNA for the CDR3: TGTGCCAGCAGCCAAGATGGCACAGGGGATTGGGAGCAGTACTTC. Residues: CASSQDGTGDWEQYF.

This clonotype was seen a single time. Here the CDR3 DNA reads TGTGCCAGCAGCCCCTCACTAGTAAACAATGAGCAGTTCTTC. Its translation is CASSPSLVNNEQFF. This chain uses TRBV7-8 with TRBJ2-1; D possibly corresponds to TRBD2 (5 bases). Trimming removed 5 bases at V and 5 bases at J, with 13 bases between. Germline V gene lookup returns CDR1 SGHVS and CDR2 FQNEAQ. The CDR3 spans 14 residues. Complete variable domain (other parts from reference TRBV7-8 and TRBJ2-1): GAGVSQSPRYKVAKRGQDVALRCDPISGHVSLFWYQQALGQGPEFLTYFQNEAQLDKSGLPSDRFFAERPEGSVSTLKIQRTQQEDSAVYLCASSPSLVNNEQFFGPGTRLTVL.

With respect to this clonotype: This may stem from a read error, because a much larger clone lies one nucleotide away. V is TRBV7-3 and J is TRBJ1-2; tentatively, D is TRBD1 (5 bases). The CDR3 runs 15 residues. Germline CDR1 and CDR2: SGHTA and FQGTGA. The chain's CDR3 is CASSLSPGLKYGCTF. The CDR3 nucleotides are TGTGCCAGCAGCTTAAGTCCAGGGTTAAAATATGGCTGCACCTTC.